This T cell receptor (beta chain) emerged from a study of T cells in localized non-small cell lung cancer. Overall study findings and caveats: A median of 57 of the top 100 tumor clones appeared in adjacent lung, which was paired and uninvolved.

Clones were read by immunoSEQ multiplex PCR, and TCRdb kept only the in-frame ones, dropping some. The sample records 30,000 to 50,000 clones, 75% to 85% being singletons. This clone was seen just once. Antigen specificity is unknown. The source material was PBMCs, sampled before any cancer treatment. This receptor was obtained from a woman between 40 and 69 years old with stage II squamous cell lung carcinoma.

Here the CDR3 reads CASSFPEETQYF. As DNA, the CDR3 is TGTGCCAGCAGCTTCCCCGAAGAGACCCAGTACTTC. This chain uses TRBV7-2 with TRBJ2-5; D gene uncertain. The CDR3 has 12 residues. V was clipped by 3 bases and J by 3 bases, with 5 bases between them. Per the germline V gene, CDR1 is SGHTA and CDR2 is FQGNSA.